A selection of T cell receptor beta chains follows, all from one sample in a study of blood T cell repertoires in COVID-19. The repertoire was sequenced with immunoSEQ multiplex PCR; TCRdb's copy has only in-frame clones and lacks some. This table has 240,000 or so clones, about 83% appearing once. The sequenced material came from PBMCs or T cells enriched from blood (not recorded which). The receptor source for this set is a woman aged 50 to 60 who had recovered from COVID-19. CDR3s include the opening cysteine and the closing phenylalanine or tryptophan. Each record gives: D gene, J gene, V gene, clone size, CDR3 protein, CDR3 DNA. D genes are given only for firm matches. Not all rows give a size; the values are once, few, many and, for expanded clones, a class.

d_call: TRBD1
j_call: TRBJ2-7
v_call: TRBV5-8
clone_size: -
cdr3_aa: CASSQIYRGSYEQYF
cdr3_nt: TGTGCCAGCAGCCAGATCTACAGGGGCTCCTACGAGCAGTACTTC

d_call: -
j_call: TRBJ2-2
v_call: TRBV6-5
clone_size: once
cdr3_aa: CASIGGANTGELFF
cdr3_nt: TGTGCCAGCATTGGCGGCGCGAACACCGGGGAGCTGTTTTTT

d_call: -
j_call: TRBJ1-3
v_call: TRBV6-1
clone_size: few
cdr3_aa: CASTEWADSYTIYF
cdr3_nt: TGTGCCAGCACTGAATGGGCAGACAGTTACACCATATATTTT

d_call: TRBD1
j_call: TRBJ1-1
v_call: TRBV19
clone_size: -
cdr3_aa: CASSAGTGNTEAFF
cdr3_nt: TGTGCCAGTAGTGCCGGGACAGGGAACACTGAAGCTTTCTTT

d_call: -
j_call: TRBJ1-1
v_call: TRBV6-2/TRBV6-3
clone_size: -
cdr3_aa: CASSYSTGGSAEAFF
cdr3_nt: TGTGCCAGCAGTTACTCGACGGGGGGCAGCGCTGAAGCTTTCTTT

d_call: -
j_call: TRBJ1-1
v_call: TRBV18
clone_size: -
cdr3_aa: CASSPQSRNTEAFF
cdr3_nt: TGTGCCAGCTCACCCCAATCGAGGAACACTGAAGCTTTCTTT

d_call: -
j_call: TRBJ2-2
v_call: TRBV29-1
clone_size: many
cdr3_aa: CSGAQGGSGELFF
cdr3_nt: TGCAGCGGTGCACAGGGGGGGTCCGGGGAGCTGTTTTTT

d_call: -
j_call: TRBJ1-6
v_call: TRBV11-2
clone_size: few
cdr3_aa: CASSLDRANSPLHF
cdr3_nt: TGTGCCAGCAGCTTAGACAGGGCAAATTCACCCCTCCACTTT

d_call: TRBD1
j_call: TRBJ1-5
v_call: TRBV7-9
clone_size: once
cdr3_aa: CASSFGDRAFQPQHF
cdr3_nt: TGTGCCAGCAGCTTCGGGGACAGGGCTTTTCAGCCCCAGCATTTT

d_call: TRBD1
j_call: TRBJ2-7
v_call: TRBV28
clone_size: -
cdr3_aa: CASSLFLLETGDYEQYF
cdr3_nt: TGTGCCAGCAGTTTATTTCTTTTAGAGACAGGGGATTACGAGCAGTACTTC

d_call: -
j_call: TRBJ2-4
v_call: TRBV11-2
clone_size: -
cdr3_aa: CASSLTGALAKNIQYF
cdr3_nt: TGTGCCAGCAGCTTGACAGGAGCCCTAGCCAAAAACATTCAGTACTTC

d_call: TRBD1
j_call: TRBJ2-7
v_call: TRBV11-2
clone_size: -
cdr3_aa: CASSLVGTAIYEQYF
cdr3_nt: TGTGCCAGCAGCTTAGTGGGGACAGCGATCTACGAGCAGTACTTC

d_call: TRBD1
j_call: TRBJ1-2
v_call: TRBV6-5
clone_size: once
cdr3_aa: CASSYGTDPGLYGYTF
cdr3_nt: TGTGCCAGCAGTTACGGGACAGATCCAGGCCTTTATGGCTACACCTTC

d_call: TRBD1
j_call: TRBJ2-7
v_call: TRBV5-4
clone_size: -
cdr3_aa: CASSPTGTGFHEQYF
cdr3_nt: TGTGCCAGCAGCCCGACCGGGACAGGGTTCCACGAGCAGTACTTC

d_call: -
j_call: TRBJ2-5
v_call: TRBV4-3
clone_size: once
cdr3_aa: CASSQGLRSQETQYF
cdr3_nt: TGCGCCAGCAGCCAAGGTTTGCGGTCTCAAGAGACCCAGTACTTC

d_call: TRBD1
j_call: TRBJ1-4
v_call: TRBV3-1/TRBV3-2
clone_size: -
cdr3_aa: CASSPGGRGEKLFF
cdr3_nt: TGTGCCAGCAGCCCAGGGGGCCGGGGTGAAAAACTGTTTTTT

d_call: TRBD1
j_call: TRBJ1-3
v_call: TRBV5-1
clone_size: -
cdr3_aa: CASSLVSGGSSGNTIYF
cdr3_nt: TGCGCCAGCAGCTTGGTCTCAGGGGGCTCCTCTGGAAACACCATATATTTT

d_call: -
j_call: TRBJ1-2
v_call: TRBV10-1
clone_size: few
cdr3_aa: CASSRGIGYGYTF
cdr3_nt: TGCGCCAGCAGTCGAGGGATCGGCTATGGCTACACCTTC

d_call: TRBD2
j_call: TRBJ2-2
v_call: TRBV30
clone_size: once
cdr3_aa: CAWINGIGGFAGELFF
cdr3_nt: TGTGCCTGGATTAACGGGATCGGGGGGTTTGCCGGGGAGCTGTTTTTT

d_call: -
j_call: TRBJ1-1
v_call: TRBV29-1
clone_size: -
cdr3_aa: CSVVYLTENTEAFF
cdr3_nt: TGCAGCGTTGTCTACTTGACAGAGAACACTGAAGCTTTCTTT

d_call: TRBD1
j_call: TRBJ1-4
v_call: TRBV28
clone_size: -
cdr3_aa: CASSQQGLTNEKLFF
cdr3_nt: TGTGCCAGCAGTCAACAGGGGTTAACTAATGAAAAACTGTTTTTT

d_call: -
j_call: TRBJ2-1
v_call: TRBV7-9
clone_size: -
cdr3_aa: CASSPDYEQFF
cdr3_nt: TGTGCCAGCAGCCCCGACTATGAGCAGTTCTTC